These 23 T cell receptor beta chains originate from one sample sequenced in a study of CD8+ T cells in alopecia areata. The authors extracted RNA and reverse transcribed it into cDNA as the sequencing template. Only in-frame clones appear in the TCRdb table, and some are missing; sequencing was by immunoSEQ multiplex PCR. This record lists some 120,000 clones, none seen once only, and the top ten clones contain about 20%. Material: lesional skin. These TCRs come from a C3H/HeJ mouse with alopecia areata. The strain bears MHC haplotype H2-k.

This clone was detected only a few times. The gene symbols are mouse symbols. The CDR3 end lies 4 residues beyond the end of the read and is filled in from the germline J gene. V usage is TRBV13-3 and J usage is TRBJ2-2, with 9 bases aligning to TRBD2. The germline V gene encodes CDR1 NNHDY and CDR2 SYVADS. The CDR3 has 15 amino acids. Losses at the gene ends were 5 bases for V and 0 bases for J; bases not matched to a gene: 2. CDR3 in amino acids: CASRSGGANTGQLYF. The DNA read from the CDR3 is TGTGCCAGCAGGTCTGGGGGGGCAAACACCGGG.

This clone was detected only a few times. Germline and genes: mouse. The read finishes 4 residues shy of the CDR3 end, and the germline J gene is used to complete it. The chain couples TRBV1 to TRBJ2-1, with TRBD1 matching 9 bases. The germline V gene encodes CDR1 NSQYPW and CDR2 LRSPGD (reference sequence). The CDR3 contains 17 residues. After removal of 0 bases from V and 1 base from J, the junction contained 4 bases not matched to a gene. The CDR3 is CTCSADLGTGNYAEQFF. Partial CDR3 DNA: TGCACCTGCAGTGCAGATCTGGGGACAGGGAACTATGCT. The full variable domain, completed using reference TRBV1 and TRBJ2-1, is VTLLEQNPRWRLVPRGQAVNLRCILKNSQYPWMSWYQQDLQKQLQWLFTLRSPGDKEVKSLPGADYLATRVTDTELRLQVANMSQGRTLYCTCSADLGTGNYAEQFFGPGTRLTVL.

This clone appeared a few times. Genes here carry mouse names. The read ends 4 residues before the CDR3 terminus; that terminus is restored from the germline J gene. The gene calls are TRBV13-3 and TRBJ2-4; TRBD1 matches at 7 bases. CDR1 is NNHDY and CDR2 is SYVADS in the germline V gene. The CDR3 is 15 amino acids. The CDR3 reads CASSDSRQGGNTLYF. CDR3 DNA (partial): TGTGCCAGCAGTGACTCTCGACAGGGCGGGAAC.

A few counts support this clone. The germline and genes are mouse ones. The CDR3 is CTCSADGGEDTQYF. The CDR3 DNA, read in part, is TGCACCTGCAGTGCAGATGGAGGGGAGGAC. The V gene is TRBV1, the J gene TRBJ2-5, with TRBD1 as a possible D gene (5 bases). The sequenced fragment ends 4 residues before the CDR3 boundary, so the rest is inferred from the germline J gene. From germline, CDR1 is NSQYPW and CDR2 LRSPGD (reference sequence). The CDR3 sequence is 14 residues long.

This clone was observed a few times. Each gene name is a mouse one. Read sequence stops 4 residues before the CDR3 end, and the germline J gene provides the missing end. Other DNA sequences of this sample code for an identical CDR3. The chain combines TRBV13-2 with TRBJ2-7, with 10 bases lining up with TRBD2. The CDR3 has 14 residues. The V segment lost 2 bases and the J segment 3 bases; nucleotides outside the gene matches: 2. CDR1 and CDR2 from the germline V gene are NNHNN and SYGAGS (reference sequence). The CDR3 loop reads CASGERLGGYEQYF. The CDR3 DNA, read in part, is TGTGCCAGCGGTGAACGACTGGGGGGCTAT.

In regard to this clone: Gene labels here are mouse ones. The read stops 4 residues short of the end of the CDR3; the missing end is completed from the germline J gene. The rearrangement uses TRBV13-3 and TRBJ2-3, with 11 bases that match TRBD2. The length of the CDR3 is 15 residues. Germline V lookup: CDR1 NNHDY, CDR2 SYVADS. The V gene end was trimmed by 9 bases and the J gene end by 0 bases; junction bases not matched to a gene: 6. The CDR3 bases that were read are TGTGCCACCCGCGGGACTGGGGGTAGTGCAGAA. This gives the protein CATRGTGGSAE. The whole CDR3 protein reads CATRGTGGSAETLYF.

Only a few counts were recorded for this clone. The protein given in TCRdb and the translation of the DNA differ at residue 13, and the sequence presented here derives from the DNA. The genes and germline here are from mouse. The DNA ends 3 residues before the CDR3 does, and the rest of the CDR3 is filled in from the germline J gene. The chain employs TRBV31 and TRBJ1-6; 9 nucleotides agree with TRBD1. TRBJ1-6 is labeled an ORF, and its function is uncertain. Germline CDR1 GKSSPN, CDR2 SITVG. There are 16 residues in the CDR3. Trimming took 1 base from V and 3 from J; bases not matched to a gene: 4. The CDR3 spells CAWSPGTGFYNSPLYF. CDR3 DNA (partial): TGTGCCTGGAGTCCCGGGACAGGGTTCTATAATTCGCCC.

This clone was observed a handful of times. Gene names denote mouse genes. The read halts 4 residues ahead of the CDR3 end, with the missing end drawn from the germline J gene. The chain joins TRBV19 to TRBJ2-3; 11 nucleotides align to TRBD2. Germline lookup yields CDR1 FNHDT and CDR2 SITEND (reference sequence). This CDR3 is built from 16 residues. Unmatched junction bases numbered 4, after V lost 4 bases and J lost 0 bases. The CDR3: CASSGLGGASAETLYF. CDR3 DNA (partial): TGTGCCAGCAGTGGACTGGGGGGTGCTAGTGCAGAA.

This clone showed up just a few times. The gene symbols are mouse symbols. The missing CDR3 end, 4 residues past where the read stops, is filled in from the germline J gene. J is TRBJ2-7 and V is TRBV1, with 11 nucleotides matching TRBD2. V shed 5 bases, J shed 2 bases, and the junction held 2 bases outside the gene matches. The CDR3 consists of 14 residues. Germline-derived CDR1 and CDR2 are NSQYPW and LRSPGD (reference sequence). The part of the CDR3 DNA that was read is TGCACCTGCAGTCGACTGGGGGGGGCCTAT. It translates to CTCSRLGGAY. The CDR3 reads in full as CTCSRLGGAYEQYF.

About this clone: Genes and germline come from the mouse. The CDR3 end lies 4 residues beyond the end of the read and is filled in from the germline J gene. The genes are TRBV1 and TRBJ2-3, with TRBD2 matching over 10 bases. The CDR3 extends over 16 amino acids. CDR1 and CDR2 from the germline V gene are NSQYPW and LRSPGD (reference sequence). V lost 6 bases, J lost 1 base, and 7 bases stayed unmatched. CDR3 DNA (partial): TGCACCTGCAGGGCCCTCGGGACTGGGGGTGCAGAA. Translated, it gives CTCRALGTGGAE. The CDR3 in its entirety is CTCRALGTGGAETLYF.

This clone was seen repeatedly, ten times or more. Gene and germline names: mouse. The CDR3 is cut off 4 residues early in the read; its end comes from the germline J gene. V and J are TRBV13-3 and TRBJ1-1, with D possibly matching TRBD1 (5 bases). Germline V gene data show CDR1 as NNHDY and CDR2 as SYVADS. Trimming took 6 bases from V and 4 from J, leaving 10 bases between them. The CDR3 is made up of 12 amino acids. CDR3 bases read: TGTGCCAGCACCAACAGGACCACA. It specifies CASTNRTT. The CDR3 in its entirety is CASTNRTTEVFF.

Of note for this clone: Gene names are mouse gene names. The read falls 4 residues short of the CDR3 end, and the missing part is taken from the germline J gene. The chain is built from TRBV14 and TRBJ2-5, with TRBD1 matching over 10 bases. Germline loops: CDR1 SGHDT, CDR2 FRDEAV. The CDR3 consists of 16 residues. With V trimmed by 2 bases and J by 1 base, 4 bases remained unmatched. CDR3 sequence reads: CASSLTGGVDQDTQYF. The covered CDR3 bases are TGTGCCAGCAGTTTGACAGGGGGCGTAGACCAAGAC.

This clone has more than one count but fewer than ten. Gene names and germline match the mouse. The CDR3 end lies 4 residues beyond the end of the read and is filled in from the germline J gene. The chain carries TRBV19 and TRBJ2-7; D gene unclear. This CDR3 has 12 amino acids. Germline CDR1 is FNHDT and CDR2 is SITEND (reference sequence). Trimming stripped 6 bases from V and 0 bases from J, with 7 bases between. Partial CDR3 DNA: TGTGCCAGCAAGACTAGCTCCTAT. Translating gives CASKTSSY. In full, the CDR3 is CASKTSSYEQYF.

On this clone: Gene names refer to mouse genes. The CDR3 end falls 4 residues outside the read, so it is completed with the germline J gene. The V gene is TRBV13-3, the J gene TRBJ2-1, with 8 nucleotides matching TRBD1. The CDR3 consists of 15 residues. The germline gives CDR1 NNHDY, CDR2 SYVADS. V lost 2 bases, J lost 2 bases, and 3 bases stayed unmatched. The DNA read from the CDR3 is TGTGCCAGCAGTGAAGGACAGGGTTACTATGCT. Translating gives CASSEGQGYYA. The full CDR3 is CASSEGQGYYAEQFF.

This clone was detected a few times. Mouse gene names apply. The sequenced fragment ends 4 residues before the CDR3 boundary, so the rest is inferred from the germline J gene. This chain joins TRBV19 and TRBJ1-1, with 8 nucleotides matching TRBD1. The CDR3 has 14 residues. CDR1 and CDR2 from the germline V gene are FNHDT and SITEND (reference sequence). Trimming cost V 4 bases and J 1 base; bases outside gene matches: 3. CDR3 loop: CASSFRGQNTEVFF. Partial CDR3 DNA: TGTGCCAGCAGTTTCAGGGGGCAAAACACA. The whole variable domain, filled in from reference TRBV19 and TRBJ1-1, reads GGIITQTPKFLIGQEGQKLTLKCQQNFNHDTMYWYRQDSGKGLRLIYYSITENDLQKGDLSEGYDASREKKSSFSLTVTSAQKNEMAVFLCASSFRGQNTEVFFGKGTRLTVV.

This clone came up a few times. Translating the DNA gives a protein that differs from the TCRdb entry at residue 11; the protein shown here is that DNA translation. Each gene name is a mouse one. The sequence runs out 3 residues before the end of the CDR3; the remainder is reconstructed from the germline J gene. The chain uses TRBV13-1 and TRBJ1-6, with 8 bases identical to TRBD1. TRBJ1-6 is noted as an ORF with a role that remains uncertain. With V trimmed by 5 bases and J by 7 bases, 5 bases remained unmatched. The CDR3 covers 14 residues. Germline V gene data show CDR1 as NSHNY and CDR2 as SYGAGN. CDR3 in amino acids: CASREQGGNSPLYF. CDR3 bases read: TGTGCCAGCAGAGAACAGGGGGGGAATTCGCCC.

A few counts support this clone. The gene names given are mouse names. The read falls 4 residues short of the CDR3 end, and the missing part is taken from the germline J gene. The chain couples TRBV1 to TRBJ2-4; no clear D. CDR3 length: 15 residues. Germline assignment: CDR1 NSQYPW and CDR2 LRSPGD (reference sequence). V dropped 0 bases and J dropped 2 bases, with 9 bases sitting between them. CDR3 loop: CTCSAESRVQNTLYF. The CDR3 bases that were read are TGCACCTGCAGTGCAGAGTCGAGGGTTCAAAAC.

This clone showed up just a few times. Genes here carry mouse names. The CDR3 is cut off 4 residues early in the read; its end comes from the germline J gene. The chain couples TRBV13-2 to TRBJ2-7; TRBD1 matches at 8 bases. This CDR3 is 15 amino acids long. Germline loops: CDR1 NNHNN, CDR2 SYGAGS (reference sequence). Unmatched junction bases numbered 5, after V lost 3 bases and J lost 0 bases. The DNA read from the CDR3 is TGTGCCAGCGGTGTCGACAGGGGAAGCTCCTAT. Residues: CASGVDRGSSY. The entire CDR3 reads CASGVDRGSSYEQYF.

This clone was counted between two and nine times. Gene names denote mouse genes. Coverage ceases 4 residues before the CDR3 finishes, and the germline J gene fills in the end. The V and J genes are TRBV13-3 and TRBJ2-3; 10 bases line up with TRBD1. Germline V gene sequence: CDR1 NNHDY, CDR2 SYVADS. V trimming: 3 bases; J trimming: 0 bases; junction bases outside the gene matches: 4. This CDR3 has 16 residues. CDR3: CASSAGTGESAETLYF. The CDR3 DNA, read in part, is TGTGCCAGCAGTGCCGGGACAGGGGAGAGTGCAGAA.

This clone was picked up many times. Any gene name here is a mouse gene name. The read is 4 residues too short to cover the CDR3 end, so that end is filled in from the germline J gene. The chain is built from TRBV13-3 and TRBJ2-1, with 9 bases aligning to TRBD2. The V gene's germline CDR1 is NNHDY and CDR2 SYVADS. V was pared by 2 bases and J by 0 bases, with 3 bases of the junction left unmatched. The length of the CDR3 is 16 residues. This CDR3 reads CASSELGGYNYAEQFF. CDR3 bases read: TGTGCCAGCAGTGAGCTGGGGGGGTATAACTATGCT.

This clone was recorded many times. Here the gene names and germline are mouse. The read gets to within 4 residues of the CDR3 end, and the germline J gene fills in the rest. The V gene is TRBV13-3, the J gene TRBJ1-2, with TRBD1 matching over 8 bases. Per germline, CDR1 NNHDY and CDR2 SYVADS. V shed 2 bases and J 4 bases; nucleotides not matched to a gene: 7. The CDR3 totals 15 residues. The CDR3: CASSERPGGGSDYTF. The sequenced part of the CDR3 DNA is TGTGCCAGCAGTGAAAGGCCAGGGGGCGGCTCC.

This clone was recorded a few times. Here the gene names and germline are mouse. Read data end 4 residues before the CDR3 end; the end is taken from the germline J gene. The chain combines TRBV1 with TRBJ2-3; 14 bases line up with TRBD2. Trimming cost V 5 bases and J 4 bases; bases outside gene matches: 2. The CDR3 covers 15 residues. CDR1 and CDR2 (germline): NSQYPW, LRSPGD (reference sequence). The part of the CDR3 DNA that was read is TGCACCTGCAGTTGGGACTGGGGGGGCCCAGAA. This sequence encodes CTCSWDWGGPE. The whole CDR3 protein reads CTCSWDWGGPETLYF.

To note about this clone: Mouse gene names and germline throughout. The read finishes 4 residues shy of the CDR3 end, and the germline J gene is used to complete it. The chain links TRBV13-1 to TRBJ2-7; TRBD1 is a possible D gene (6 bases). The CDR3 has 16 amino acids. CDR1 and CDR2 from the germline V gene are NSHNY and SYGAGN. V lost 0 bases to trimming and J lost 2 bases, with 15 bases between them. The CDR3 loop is CASSDALGQNPYEQYF. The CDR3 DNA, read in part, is TGTGCCAGCAGTGATGCTCTGGGACAAAACCCCTAT.